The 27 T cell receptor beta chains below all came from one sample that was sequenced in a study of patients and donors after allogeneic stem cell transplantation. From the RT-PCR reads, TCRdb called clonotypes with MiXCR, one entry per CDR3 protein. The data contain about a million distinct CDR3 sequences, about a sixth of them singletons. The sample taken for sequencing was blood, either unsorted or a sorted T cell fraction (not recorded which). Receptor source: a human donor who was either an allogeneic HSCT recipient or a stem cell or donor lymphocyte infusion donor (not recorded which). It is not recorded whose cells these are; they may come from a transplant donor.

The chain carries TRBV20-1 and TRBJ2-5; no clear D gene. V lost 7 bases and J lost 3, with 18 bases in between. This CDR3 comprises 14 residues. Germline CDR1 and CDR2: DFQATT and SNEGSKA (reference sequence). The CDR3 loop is CSGPDGDLEETQYF. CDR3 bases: TGCAGTGGGCCCGACGGAGACCTGGAAGAGACCCAGTACTTC.

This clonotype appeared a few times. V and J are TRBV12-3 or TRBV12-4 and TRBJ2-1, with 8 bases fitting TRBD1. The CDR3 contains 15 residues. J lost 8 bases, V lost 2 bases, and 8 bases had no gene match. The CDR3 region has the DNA TGTGCCAGCAGTTTAACGACAGGGGCAAAGGATGAGCAGTTCTTC. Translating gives CASSLTTGAKDEQFF.

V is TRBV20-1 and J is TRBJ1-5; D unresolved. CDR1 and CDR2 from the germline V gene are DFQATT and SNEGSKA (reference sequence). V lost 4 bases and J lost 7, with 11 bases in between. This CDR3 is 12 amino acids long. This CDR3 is CSAKSKGQPQHF. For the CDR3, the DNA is TGCAGTGCTAAGTCCAAGGGACAGCCCCAGCATTTT.

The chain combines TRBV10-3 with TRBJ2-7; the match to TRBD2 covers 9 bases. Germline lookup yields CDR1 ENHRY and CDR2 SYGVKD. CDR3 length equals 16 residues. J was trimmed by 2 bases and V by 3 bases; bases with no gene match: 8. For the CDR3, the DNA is TGTGCCATCAGTGAAGATAGCGGGAGCCGACCCTACGAGCAGTACTTC. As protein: CAISEDSGSRPYEQYF.

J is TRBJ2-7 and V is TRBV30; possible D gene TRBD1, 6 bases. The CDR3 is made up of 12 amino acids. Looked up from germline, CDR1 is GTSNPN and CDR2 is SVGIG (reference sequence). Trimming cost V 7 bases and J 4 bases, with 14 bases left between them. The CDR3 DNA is TGTGCCTACCGGGACAAGACTTACGAGCAGTACTTC. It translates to CAYRDKTYEQYF.

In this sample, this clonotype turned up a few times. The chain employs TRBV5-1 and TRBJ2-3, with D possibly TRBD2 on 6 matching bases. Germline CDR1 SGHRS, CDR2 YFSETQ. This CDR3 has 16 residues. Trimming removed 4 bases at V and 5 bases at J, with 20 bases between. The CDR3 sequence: CASSPRLVTSEDTQYF. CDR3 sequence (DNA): TGCGCCAGCAGCCCCCGACTAGTCACTTCAGAAGATACGCAGTATTTT. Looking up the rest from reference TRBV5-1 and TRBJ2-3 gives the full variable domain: KAGVTQTPRYLIKTRGQQVTLSCSPISGHRSVSWYQQTPGQGLQFLFEYFSETQRNKGNFPGRFSGRQFSNSRSEMNVSTLELGDSALYLCASSPRLVTSEDTQYFGPGTRLTVL.

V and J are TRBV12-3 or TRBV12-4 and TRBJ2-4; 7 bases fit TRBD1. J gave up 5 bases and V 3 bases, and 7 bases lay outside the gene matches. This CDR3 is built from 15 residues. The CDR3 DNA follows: TGTGCCAGCAGTTTTGGGCAGGGGGTTGAAAACATTCAGTACTTC. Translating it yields CASSFGQGVENIQYF.

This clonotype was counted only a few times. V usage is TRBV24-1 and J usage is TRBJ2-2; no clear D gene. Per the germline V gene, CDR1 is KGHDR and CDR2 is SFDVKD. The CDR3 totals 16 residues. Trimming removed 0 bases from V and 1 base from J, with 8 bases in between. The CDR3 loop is CATSDLKRGNTGELFF. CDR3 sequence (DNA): TGTGCCACCAGTGATTTGAAGCGCGGGAACACCGGGGAGCTGTTTTTT.

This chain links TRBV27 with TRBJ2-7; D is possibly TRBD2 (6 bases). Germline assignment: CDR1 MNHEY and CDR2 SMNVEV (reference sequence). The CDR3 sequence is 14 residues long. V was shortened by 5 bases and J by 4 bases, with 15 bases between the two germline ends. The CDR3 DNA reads TGTGCCAGCAGTGATGCGGGACGGTGGTACGAGCAGTACTTC. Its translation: CASSDAGRWYEQYF.

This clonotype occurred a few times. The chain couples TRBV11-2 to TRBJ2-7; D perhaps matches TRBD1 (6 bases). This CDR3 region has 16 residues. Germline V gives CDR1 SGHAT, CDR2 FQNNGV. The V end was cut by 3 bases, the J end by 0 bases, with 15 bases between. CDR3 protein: CASSFQGQKSSYEQYF. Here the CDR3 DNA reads TGTGCCAGCAGCTTCCAAGGACAGAAGAGCTCCTACGAGCAGTACTTC.

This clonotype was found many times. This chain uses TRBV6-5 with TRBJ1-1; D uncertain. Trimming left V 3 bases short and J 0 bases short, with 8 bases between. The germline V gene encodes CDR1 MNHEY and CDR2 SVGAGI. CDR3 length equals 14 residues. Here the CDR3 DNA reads TGTGCCAGCAGTTATGTGGGAATGAACACTGAAGCTTTCTTT. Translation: CASSYVGMNTEAFF.

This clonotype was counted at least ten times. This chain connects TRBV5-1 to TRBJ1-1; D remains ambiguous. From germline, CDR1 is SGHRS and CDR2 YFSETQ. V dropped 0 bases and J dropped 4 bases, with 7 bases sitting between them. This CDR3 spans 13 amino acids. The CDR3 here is CASSLDGLTEAFF. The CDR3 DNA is TGCGCCAGCAGCTTGGACGGACTCACTGAAGCTTTCTTT.

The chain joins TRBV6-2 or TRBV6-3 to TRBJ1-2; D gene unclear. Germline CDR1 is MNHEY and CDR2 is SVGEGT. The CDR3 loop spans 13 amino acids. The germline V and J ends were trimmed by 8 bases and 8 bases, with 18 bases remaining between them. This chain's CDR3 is CASLRRTYDGYTF. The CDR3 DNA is TGTGCCAGCCTCCGGCGAACCTATGACGGCTACACCTTC.

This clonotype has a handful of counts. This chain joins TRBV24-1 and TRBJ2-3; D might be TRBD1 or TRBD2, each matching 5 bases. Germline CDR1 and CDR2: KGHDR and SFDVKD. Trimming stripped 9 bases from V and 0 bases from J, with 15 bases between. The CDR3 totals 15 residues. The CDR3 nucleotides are TGTGCCACCTCGAAAGCAGGGAGAAGCACAGATACGCAGTATTTT. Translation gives CATSKAGRSTDTQYF.

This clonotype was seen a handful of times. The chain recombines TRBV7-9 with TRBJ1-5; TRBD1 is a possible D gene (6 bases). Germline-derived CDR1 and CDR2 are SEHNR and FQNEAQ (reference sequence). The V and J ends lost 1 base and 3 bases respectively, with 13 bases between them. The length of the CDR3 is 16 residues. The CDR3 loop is CASSLGPTGVNQPQHF. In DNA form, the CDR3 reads TGTGCCAGCAGCTTAGGTCCGACAGGAGTCAATCAGCCCCAGCATTTT.

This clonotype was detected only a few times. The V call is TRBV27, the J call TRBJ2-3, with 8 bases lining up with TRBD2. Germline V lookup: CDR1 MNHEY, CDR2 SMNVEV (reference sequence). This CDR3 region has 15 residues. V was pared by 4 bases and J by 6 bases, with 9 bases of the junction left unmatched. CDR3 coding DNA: TGTGCCAGCAGTTGGAGAGCGGGGGCCGCGGATACGCAGTATTTT. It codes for CASSWRAGAADTQYF.

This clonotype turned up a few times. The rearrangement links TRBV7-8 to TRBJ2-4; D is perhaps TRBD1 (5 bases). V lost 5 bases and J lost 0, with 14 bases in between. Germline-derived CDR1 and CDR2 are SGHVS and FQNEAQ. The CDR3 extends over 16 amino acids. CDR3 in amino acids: CASSASRAIAKNIQYF. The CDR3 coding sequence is TGTGCCAGCAGCGCATCCAGGGCAATAGCCAAAAACATTCAGTACTTC. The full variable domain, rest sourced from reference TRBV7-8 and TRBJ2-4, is GAGVSQSPRYKVAKRGQDVALRCDPISGHVSLFWYQQALGQGPEFLTYFQNEAQLDKSGLPSDRFFAERPEGSVSTLKIQRTQQEDSAVYLCASSASRAIAKNIQYFGAGTRLSVL.

CDR3 residues: CAISEEREGRETQYF. In DNA, the CDR3 is TGTGCCATCAGTGAAGAGCGGGAGGGCCGGGAGACCCAGTACTTC. The rearrangement joins TRBV10-3 to TRBJ2-5, with TRBD2 matching over 10 bases. Unmatched junction bases numbered 6, after V lost 3 bases and J lost 5 bases. From germline, CDR1 is ENHRY and CDR2 SYGVKD. The CDR3 consists of 15 residues.

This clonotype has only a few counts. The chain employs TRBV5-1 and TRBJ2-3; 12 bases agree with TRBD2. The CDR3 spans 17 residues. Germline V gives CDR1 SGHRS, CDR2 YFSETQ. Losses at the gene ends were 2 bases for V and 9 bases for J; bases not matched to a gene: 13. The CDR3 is CASSFRGRLAGEETQYF. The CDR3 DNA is TGCGCCAGCAGCTTTAGGGGGAGACTAGCGGGGGAGGAAACGCAGTATTTT.

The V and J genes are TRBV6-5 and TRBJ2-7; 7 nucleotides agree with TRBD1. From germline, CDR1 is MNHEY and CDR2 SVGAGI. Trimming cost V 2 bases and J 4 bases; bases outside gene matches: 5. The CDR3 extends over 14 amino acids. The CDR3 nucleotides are TGTGCCAGCAGTTACGAGGGGGCGGTTTACGAGCAGTACTTC. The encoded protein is CASSYEGAVYEQYF.

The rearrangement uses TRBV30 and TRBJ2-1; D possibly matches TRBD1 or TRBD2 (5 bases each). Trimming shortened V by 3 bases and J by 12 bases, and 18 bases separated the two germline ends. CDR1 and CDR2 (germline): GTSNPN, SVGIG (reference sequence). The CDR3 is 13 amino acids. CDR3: CAWRGVGIRGQFF. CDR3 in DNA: TGTGCCTGGAGGGGGGTAGGGATCCGCGGGCAGTTCTTC.

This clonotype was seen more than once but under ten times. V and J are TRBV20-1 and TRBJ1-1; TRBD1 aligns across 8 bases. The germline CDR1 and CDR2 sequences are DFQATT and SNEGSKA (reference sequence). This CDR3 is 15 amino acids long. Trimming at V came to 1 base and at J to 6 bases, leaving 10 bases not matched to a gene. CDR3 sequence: CSARVSTGGGAEAFF. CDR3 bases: TGCAGTGCTAGAGTCTCCACAGGGGGAGGGGCTGAAGCTTTCTTT.

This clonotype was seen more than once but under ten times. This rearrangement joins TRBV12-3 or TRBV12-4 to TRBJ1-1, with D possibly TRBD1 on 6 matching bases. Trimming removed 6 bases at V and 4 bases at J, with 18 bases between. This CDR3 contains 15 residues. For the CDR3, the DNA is TGTGCCAGCAGCCGTATCACAGGGCTTTTCACTGAAGCTTTCTTT. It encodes CASSRITGLFTEAFF.

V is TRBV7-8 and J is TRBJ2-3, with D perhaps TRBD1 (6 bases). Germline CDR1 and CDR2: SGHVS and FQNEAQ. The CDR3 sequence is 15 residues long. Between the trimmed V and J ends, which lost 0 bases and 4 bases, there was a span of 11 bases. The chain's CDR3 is CASSLAQGLADTQYF. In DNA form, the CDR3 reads TGTGCCAGCAGCTTAGCCCAGGGGTTAGCAGATACGCAGTATTTT.

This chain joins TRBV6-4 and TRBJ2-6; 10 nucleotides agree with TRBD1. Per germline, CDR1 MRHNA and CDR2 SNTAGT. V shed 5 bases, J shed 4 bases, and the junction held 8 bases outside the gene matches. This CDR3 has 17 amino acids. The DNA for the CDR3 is TGTGCCAGCAGTTCAAGGACAGGGGGTTCAGGGGCCAACGTCCTGACTTTC. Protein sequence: CASSSRTGGSGANVLTF.

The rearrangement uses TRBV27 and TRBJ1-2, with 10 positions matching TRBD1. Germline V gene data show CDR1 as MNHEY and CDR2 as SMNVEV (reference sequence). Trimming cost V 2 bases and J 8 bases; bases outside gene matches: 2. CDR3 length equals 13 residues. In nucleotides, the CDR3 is TGTGCCAGCAGTTTAGGGGACAGGGGAGGCTACACCTTC. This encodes CASSLGDRGGYTF.

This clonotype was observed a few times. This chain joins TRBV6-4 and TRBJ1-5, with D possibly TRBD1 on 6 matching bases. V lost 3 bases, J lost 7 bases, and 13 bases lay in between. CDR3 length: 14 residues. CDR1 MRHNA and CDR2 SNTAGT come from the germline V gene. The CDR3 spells CASSDGGRRQPQHF. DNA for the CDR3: TGTGCCAGCAGTGATGGGGGGCGCAGGCAGCCCCAGCATTTT.